Sequencing of this T cell receptor (beta chain) was carried out in a study of cytomegalovirus exposure and HLA in healthy donors (dated by TCRdb to 2016 to 2017). Background for the entire study: The 550 to 750 repertoires of the first cohort and the 120 validation repertoires were produced on the same platform, according to a later analysis. To predict cytomegalovirus infection status, the study brought together high-throughput TCR immunosequencing, statistical association of individual TCRs with disease status, and machine learning. A separate validation cohort of over a hundred different subjects was used in addition to the approximately 700-subject first cohort. The study was designed to test whether signatures of past pathogen exposure could be identified by cataloging public T cell receptors. Study-wide conclusions, independent of this receptor: The validation cohort had no HLA typing available for a later analysis, so co-occurrence within that cohort was assessed over all 130 or so repertoires. The authors suggested that the approach could potentially be extended to other disease states and immunological phenotypes. In vitro tests confirmed that a few of the cytomegalovirus-associated TCR beta chains recognize cytomegalovirus antigens. In both the original and validation cohorts, the classifier was reported to diagnose cytomegalovirus status with high specificity and sensitivity. The study listed 164 TCR beta chains as associated with cytomegalovirus. While some public TCRs were present in many individuals, most TCR sequences turned up only very rarely across donors. Subsequent analysis determined that TCRs grouped into clusters in the first cohort also showed a tendency toward co-occurrence across the 130 or so validation repertoires, and approximately 93% of cluster scores exceeded 0.

The method behind the library was the immunoSEQ multiplex PCR assay. The paper's processing steps were these. A statistical classification framework was built to diagnose cytomegalovirus status from the catalog of TCR beta chain sequences. TCRdb stores this immuneACCESS table with in-frame sequences only. Part of the clones is absent; in the studies checked, under half of the shortfall reflects unresolved V genes, and no reason is known for the rest. D and trimming come from the DNA, and the V and J calls and clone size come from that table. The sample data list 150,000 to 200,000 clones, and roughly 86% of these were observed just once. The ten largest clones add up to roughly 1.5% of the sample. Per the germline V gene (reference sequence), LNHDA is the CDR1 and SQIVND is the CDR2. From cysteine to phenylalanine, the CDR3 is 16 amino acids long. Only the CDR3 portion is preserved as DNA: 48 bases, with reading frame beginning at the first base. V and J are trimmed by 5 bases and 0 bases, and the gene matches miss 6 bases of the junction.

The donors were included in the validation cohort of 100 to 150 subjects, a group kept apart from the roughly 690-subject first cohort. In this sample, this clone turned up once. Its antigen is still unknown. Per-nucleotide qualities are absent, and no much larger clonotype sits a single base away. The chain is assembled from TRBV19 and TRBJ1-1, and 10 bases in between align with TRBD1. Sequenced sample: PBMCs. This TCR was sampled from a woman aged 18-29 years in good health and CMV-seronegative. The CDR3 protein is CASSGTGALMNTEAFF. The DNA is as follows: TGTGCCAGTAGTGGGACAGGGGCTCTCATGAACACTGAAGCTTTCTTT.